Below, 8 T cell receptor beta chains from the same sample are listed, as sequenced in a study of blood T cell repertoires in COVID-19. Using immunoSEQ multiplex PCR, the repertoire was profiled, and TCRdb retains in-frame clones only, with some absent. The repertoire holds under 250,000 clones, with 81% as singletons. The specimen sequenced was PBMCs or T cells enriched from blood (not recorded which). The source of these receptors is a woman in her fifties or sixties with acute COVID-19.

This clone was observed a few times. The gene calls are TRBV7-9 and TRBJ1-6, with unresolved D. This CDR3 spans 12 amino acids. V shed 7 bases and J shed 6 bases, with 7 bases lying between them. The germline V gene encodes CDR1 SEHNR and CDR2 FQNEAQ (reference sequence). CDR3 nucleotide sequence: TGTGCCAGCACAACCAGTAATTCACCCCTCCACTTT. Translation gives CASTTSNSPLHF.

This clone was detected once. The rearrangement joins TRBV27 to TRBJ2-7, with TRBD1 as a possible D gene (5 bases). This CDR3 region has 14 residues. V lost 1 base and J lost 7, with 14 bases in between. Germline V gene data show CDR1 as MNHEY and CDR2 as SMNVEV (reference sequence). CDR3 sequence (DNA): TGTGCCAGCAGTTTATGCGCAGGGCCGTGTGAGCAGTACTTC. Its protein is CASSLCAGPCEQYF.

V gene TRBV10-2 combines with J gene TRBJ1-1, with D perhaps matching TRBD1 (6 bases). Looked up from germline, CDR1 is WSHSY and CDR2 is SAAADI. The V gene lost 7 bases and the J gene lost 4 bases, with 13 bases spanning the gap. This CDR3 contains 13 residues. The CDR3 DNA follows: TGCGCCAGCACCCCCCGAGGGGGCACTGAAGCTTTCTTT. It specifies CASTPRGGTEAFF.

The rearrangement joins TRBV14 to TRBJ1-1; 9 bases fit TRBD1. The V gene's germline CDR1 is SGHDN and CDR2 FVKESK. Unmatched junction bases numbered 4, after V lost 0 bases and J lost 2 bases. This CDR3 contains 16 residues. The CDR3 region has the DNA TGTGCCAGCAGCCAAGATCTGGGACAGGGAAACACTGAAGCTTTCTTT. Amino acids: CASSQDLGQGNTEAFF.

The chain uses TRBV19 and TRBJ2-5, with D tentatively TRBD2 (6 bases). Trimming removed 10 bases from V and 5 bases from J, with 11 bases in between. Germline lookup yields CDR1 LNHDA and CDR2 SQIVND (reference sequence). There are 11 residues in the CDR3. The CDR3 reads CATRAGETQYF. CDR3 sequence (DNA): TGTGCCACCCGTGCGGGGGAGACCCAGTACTTC.

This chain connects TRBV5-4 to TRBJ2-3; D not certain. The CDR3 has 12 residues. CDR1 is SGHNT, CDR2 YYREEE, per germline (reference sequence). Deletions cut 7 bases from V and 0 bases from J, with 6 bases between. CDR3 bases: TGTGCCAGCCCGAGTAGCACAGATACGCAGTATTTT. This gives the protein CASPSSTDTQYF.

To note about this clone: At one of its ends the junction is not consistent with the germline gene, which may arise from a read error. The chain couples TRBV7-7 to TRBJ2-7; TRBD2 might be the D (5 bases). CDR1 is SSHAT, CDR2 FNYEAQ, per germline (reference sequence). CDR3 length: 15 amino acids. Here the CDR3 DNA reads TGTGCTAGCAGCTCCCAGACCGGGGAAACCTACGAGCAGTACTTC. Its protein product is CASSSQTGETYEQYF.

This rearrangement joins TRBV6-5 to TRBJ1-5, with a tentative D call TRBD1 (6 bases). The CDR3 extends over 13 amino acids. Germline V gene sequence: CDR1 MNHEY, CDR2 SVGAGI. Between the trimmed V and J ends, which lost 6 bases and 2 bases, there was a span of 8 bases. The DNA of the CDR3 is TGTGCCAGCAGGCCAGGGGGCAATCAGCCCCAGCATTTT. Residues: CASRPGGNQPQHF.